The clone carrying this T cell receptor beta chain has ten or more counts. Its antigen remains unidentified. Using quantitative 5'-RACE with molecular barcodes, the authors made TCR beta libraries. TCRdb redid the calling of the 5' RACE reads with MiXCR, one entry per CDR3 protein. The repertoire consists of just under 350,000 distinct CDR3 sequences, with about 15% occurring once and the leading ten covering about 1%. Trimming cost V 1 base and J 8 bases, with 15 bases left between them. The CDR3 totals 14 residues. Germline CDR1 SGHKS, CDR2 YYEKEE (reference sequence). This specimen belongs to a study of CD8 T cells in ankylosing spondylitis. Study-level points and caveats: Matched synovial fluid from ankylosing spondylitis patients was reported to be enriched for disease-linked clones.

Sequencing was performed on blood, either unsorted or a sorted T cell fraction (not recorded which). The V gene is TRBV5-5, the J gene TRBJ1-1, with D possibly TRBD1 on 5 matching bases. This receptor was taken from a male donor with ankylosing spondylitis or in good health (not recorded which). CDR3 loop: CASSLTWKGPEAFF. In DNA, the CDR3 is TGTGCCAGCAGCTTGACGTGGAAGGGACCAGAAGCTTTCTTT.